This T cell receptor (beta chain) was obtained from a study of regulatory T cells in long-lasting Graves disease. Time point reported: newly diagnosed GD, antithyroid drugs for less than 3 months. TCR sequences were obtained from RNA taken from PBMCs. The TCR beta library used iRepertoire HTBI primers with Arm-PCR amplification of CDR3. How the authors handled the data: Identification across samples found 62 TRBV and some 13 TRBJ segments. MiXCR, run by TCRdb on the multiplex PCR reads, gives a single entry per CDR3 protein. The V and J calls were determined by TCRdb, not by the authors. Of more than 400,000 distinct CDR3 sequences detected, roughly 17% appear once; the ten largest clones hold more than 9%. The CDR3 has 17 residues. Trimming removed 1 base at V and 0 bases at J, with 14 bases between. From germline, CDR1 is MGHRA and CDR2 YSYEKL. These data also formed part of another study, on T cells in Graves' hyperthyroidism and ophthalmopathy. That paper states: Calling Graves' hyperthyroidism stable meant ophthalmopathy did not progress within 18 months.

The genes are TRBV4-1 and TRBJ2-3, with D unresolved. Here the sequenced sample was peripheral blood mononuclear cells (PBMCs), taken at new diagnosis, from a patient treated with antithyroid drugs. This receptor was obtained from a middle-aged man with Graves disease. Written as DNA, the CDR3 is TGCGCCAGCAGCCAAGTGCCCCGAACCGCTAGCACAGATACGCAGTATTTT. It yields the protein CASSQVPRTASTDTQYF.